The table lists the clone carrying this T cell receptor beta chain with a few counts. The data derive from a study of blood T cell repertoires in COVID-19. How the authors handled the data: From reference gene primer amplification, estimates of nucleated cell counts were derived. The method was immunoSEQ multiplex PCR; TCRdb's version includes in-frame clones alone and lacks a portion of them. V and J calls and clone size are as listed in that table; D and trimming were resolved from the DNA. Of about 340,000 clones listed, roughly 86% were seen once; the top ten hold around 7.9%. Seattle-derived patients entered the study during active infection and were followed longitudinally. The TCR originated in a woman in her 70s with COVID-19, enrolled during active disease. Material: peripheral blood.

The CDR3 here is CATSTAGAGADTQYF. CDR3 bases: TGTGCCACCAGTACGGCAGGGGCTGGGGCAGATACGCAGTATTTT. The chain joins TRBV24-1 to TRBJ2-3, with TRBD1 as a possible D gene (6 bases). The V gene's germline CDR1 is KGHDR and CDR2 SFDVKD. The CDR3 runs to 15 residues. Trimming shortened V by 6 bases and J by 4 bases, and 16 bases separated the two germline ends.